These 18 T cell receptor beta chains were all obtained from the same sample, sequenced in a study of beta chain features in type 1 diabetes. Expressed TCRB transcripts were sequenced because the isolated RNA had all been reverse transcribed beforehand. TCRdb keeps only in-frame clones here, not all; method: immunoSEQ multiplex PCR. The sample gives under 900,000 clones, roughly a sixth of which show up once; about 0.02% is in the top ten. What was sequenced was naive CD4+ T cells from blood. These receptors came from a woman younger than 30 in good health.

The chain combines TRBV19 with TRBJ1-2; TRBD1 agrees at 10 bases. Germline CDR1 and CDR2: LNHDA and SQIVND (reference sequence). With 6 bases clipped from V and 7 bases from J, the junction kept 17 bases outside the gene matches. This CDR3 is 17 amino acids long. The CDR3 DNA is TGTGCCAGTAGACTGGACAGGGGGAATACTGTGAATCGTGGCTACACCTTC. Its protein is CASRLDRGNTVNRGYTF.

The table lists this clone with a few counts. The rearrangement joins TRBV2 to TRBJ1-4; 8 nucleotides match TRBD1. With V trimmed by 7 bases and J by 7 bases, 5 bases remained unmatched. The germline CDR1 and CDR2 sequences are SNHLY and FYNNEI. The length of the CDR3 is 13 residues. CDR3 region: CASTQGASEKLFF. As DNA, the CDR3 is TGTGCCAGCACTCAGGGGGCGTCTGAAAAACTGTTTTTT.

This CDR3 reads CAIRQGGNQPQHF. Here the CDR3 DNA reads TGTGCCATCAGACAGGGCGGCAATCAGCCCCAGCATTTT. This rearrangement joins TRBV6-1 to TRBJ1-5; 7 nucleotides agree with TRBD1. Trimming took 10 bases from V and 2 from J; bases not matched to a gene: 5. Germline CDR1 and CDR2: MNHNS and SASEGT. The CDR3 extends over 13 amino acids.

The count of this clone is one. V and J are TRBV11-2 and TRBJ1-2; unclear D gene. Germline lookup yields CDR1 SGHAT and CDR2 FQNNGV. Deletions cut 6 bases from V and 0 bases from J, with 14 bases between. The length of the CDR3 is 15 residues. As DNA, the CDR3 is TGTGCCAGCAGTACTAACATGCGATCTAACTATGGCTACACCTTC. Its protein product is CASSTNMRSNYGYTF.

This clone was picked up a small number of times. The CDR3 is CASSESSGSTEAFF. In nucleotides, the CDR3 is TGTGCCAGCAGTGAATCTTCAGGTTCCACTGAAGCTTTCTTT. V gene TRBV2 combines with J gene TRBJ1-1; D is uncertain. The germline V gene has CDR1 SNHLY and CDR2 FYNNEI. The CDR3 sequence is 14 residues long. V was pared by 2 bases and J by 4 bases, with 11 bases between.

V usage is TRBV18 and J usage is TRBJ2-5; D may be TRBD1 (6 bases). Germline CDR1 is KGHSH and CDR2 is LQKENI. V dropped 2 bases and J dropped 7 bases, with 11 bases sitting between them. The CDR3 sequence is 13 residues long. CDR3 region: CASSPGPTGTQYF. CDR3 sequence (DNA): TGTGCCAGCTCACCAGGTCCGACAGGGACCCAGTACTTC.

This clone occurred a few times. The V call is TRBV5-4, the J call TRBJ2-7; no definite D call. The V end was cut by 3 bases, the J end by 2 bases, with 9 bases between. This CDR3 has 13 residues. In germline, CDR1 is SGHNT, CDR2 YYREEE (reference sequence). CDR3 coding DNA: TGTGCCAGCAGCTATTACGGTACCTACGAGCAGTACTTC. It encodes CASSYYGTYEQYF.

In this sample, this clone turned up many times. CDR3 loop: CASRAGSDYGYTF. CDR3 coding DNA: TGTGCCAGCAGGGCCGGTTCGGACTATGGCTACACCTTC. V usage is TRBV28 and J usage is TRBJ1-2; no definite D call. In germline, CDR1 is MDHEN, CDR2 SYDVKM. The CDR3 covers 13 residues. Trimming left V 6 bases short and J 3 bases short, with 11 bases between.

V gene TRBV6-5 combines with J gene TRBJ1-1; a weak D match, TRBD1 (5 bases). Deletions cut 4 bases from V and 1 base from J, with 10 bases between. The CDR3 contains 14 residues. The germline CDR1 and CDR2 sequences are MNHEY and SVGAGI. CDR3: CASSWNRRNTEAFF. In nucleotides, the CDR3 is TGTGCCAGCAGTTGGAACAGGAGGAACACTGAAGCTTTCTTT.

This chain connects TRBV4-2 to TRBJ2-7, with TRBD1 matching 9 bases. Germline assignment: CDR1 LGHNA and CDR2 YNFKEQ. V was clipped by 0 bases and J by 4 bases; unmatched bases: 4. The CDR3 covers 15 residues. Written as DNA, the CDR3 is TGTGCCAGCAGCCAAGACAGGACAGGGGTTTACGAGCAGTACTTC. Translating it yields CASSQDRTGVYEQYF.

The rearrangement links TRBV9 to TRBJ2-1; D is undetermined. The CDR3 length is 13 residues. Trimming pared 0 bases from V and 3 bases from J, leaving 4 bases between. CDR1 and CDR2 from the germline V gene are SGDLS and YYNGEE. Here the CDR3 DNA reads TGTGCCAGCAGCGTAGCTGACTACAATGAGCAGTTCTTC. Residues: CASSVADYNEQFF.

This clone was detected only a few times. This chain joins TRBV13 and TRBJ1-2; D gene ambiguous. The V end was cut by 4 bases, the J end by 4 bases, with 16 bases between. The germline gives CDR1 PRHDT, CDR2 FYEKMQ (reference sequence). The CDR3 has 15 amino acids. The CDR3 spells CASSSTWAGSYGYTF. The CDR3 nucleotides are TGTGCCAGCAGCTCTACCTGGGCGGGTAGCTATGGCTACACCTTC.

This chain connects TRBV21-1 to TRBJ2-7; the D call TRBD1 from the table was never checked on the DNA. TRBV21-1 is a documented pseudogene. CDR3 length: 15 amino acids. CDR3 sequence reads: CASSNGTGGEVEQYF. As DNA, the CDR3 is TGTGCCAGCAGCAATGGGACAGGGGGCGAGGTGGAGCAGTACTTC.

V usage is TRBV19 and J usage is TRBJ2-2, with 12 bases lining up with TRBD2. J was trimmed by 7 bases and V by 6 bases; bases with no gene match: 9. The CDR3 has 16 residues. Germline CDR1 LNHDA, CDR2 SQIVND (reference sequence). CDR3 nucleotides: TGTGCCAGTAGCCAGACTAGCGGGAGTGGAGGCGGGGAGCTGTTTTTT. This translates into CASSQTSGSGGGELFF.

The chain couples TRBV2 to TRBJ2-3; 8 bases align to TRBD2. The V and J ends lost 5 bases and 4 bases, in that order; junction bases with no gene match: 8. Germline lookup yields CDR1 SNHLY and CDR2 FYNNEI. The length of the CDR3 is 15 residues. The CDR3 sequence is CASSQRLALSDTQYF. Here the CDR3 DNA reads TGTGCCAGCAGTCAACGACTAGCGCTCTCAGATACGCAGTATTTT.

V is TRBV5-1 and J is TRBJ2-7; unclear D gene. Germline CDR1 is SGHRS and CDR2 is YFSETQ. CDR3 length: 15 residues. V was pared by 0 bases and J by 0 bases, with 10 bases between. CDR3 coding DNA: TGCGCCAGCAGCTTGGGCGGCGGAAGCTCCTACGAGCAGTACTTC. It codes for CASSLGGGSSYEQYF.

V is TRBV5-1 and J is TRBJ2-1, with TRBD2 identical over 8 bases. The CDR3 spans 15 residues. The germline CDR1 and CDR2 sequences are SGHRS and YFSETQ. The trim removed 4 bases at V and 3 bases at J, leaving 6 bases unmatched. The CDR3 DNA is TGCGCCAGCAGCACCACTAGCGGAGGCTACAATGAGCAGTTCTTC. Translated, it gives CASSTTSGGYNEQFF.

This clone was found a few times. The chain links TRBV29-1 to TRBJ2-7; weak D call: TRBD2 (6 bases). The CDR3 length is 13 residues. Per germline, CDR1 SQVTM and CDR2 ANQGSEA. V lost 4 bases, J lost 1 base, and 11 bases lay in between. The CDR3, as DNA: TGCAGCGTTGGTGGGACTCTTTCCTACGAGCAGTACTTC. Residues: CSVGGTLSYEQYF.